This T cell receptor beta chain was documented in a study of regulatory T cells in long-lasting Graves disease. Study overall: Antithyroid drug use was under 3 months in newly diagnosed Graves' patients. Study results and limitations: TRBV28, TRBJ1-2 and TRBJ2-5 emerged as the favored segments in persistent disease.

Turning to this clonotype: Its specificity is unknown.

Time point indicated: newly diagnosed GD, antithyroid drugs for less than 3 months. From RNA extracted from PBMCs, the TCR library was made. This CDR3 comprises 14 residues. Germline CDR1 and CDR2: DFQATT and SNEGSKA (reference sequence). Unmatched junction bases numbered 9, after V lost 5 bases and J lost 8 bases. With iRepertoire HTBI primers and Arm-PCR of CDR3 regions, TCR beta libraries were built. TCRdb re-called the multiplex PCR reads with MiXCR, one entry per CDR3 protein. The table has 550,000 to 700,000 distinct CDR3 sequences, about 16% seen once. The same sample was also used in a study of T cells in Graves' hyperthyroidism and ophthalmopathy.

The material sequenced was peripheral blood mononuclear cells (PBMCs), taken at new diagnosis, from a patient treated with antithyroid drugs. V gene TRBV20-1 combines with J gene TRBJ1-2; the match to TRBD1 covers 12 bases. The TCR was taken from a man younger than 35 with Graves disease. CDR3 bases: TGCAGTGCTGCCCCCGGGACAGGGGGCCAGGGCTACACCTTC. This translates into CSAAPGTGGQGYTF.